This T cell receptor beta chain was observed in a study of blood T cell repertoires in COVID-19. About the research overall: The analysed material was cDNA or gDNA that came from T cells, B-cell-depleted T cells, or PBMCs.

The CDR3 runs to 16 residues. Germline loops: CDR1 MGHRA, CDR2 YSYEKL. Trimming shortened V by 0 bases and J by 1 base, and 12 bases separated the two germline ends. Original methodology: Using reference gene primer amplification, nucleated cell counts were estimated. Clones were sequenced by immunoSEQ multiplex PCR, and TCRdb holds only the in-frame ones, with some missing. V, J and clone size derive from that table, while D and trimming were established from the DNA sequence. This sample yields about 120,000 clones, of which over 70% are seen a single time; 2% to 2.5% belongs to the top ten. The rearrangement links TRBV4-1 to TRBJ1-2, with D tentatively TRBD1 (6 bases). Material for sequencing was peripheral blood. The receptor was isolated from a man between 65 and 79 years old with acute or convalescent COVID-19. The CDR3 reads CASSQDSTGINYGYTF. The CDR3 DNA sequence: TGCGCCAGCAGCCAAGATAGCACAGGGATTAACTATGGCTACACCTTC.